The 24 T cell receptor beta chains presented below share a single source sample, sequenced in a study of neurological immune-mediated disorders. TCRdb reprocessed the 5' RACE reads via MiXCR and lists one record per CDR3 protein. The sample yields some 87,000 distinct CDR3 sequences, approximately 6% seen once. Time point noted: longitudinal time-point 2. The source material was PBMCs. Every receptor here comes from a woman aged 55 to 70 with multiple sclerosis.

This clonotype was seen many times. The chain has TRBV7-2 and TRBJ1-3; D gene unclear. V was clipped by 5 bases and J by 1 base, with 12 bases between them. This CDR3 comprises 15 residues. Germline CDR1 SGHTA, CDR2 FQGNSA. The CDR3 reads CASSPWTGSGNTIYF. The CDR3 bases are TGTGCCAGCAGCCCCTGGACGGGTTCTGGAAACACCATATATTTT.

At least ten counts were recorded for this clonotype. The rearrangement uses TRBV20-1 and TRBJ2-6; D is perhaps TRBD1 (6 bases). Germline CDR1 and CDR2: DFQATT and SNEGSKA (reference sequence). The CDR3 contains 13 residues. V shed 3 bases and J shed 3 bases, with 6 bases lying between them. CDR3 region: CSARTGGANVLTF. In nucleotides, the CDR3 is TGCAGTGCTAGGACAGGTGGGGCCAACGTCCTGACTTTC.

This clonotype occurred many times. CDR3 amino acids: CASSYSRWAGASPLHF. The CDR3 DNA reads TGTGCCAGCAGTTACTCGAGGTGGGCGGGGGCTTCACCCCTCCACTTT. The rearrangement links TRBV6-5 to TRBJ1-6, with a weak D call TRBD1 (6 bases). Per germline, CDR1 MNHEY and CDR2 SVGAGI. With 0 bases removed from V and 9 bases from J, the gap between germline ends came to 15 bases. This CDR3 has 16 residues.

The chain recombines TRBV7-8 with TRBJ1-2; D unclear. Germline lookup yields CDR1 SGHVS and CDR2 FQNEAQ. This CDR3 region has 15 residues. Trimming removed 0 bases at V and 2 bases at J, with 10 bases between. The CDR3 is CASSLAGFSNYGYTF. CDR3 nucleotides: TGTGCCAGCAGCTTAGCAGGGTTCTCCAACTATGGCTACACCTTC.

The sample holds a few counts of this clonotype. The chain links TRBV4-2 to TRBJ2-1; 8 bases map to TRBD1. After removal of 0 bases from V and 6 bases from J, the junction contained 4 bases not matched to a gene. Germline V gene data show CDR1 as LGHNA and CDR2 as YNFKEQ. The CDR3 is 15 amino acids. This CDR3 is CASSQDGQGANEQFF. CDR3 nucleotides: TGTGCCAGCAGCCAAGACGGGCAGGGGGCCAATGAGCAGTTCTTC.

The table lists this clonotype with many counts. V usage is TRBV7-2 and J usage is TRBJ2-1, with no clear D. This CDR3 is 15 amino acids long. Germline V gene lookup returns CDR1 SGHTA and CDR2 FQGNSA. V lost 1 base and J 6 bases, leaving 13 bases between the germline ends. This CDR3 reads CASSLGSATPNEQFF. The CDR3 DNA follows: TGTGCCAGCAGCTTAGGGAGCGCCACCCCCAATGAGCAGTTCTTC. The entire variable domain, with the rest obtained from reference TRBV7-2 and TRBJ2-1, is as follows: GAGVSQSPSNKVTEKGKDVELRCDPISGHTALYWYRQSLGQGLEFLIYFQGNSAPDKSGLPSDRFSAERTGGSVSTLTIQRTQQEDSAVYLCASSLGSATPNEQFFGPGTRLTVL.

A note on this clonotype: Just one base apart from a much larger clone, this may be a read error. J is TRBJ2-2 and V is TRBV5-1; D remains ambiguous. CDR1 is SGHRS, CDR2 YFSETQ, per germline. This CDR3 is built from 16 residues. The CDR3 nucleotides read TGCGCCAGCAGCTTTTGGGCGCCGGCGAACACCCGGGAGCTGTTTTTT. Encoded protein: CASSFWAPANTRELFF.

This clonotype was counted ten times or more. This CDR3 is CSARVGQPLYGYTF. The CDR3 region has the DNA TGCAGTGCTAGGGTGGGACAACCCCTCTATGGCTACACCTTC. The rearrangement joins TRBV20-1 to TRBJ1-2; tentatively, D is TRBD1 (6 bases). Between the trimmed V and J ends, which lost 3 bases and 4 bases, there was a span of 15 bases. The CDR3 runs 14 residues. CDR1 is DFQATT, CDR2 SNEGSKA, per germline (reference sequence).

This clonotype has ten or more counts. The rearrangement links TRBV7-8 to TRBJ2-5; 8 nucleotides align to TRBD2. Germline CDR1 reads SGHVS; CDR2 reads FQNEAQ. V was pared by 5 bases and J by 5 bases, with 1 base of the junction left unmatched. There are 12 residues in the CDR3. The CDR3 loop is CASSRGGETQYF. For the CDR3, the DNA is TGTGCCAGCAGCCGGGGGGGGGAGACCCAGTACTTC.

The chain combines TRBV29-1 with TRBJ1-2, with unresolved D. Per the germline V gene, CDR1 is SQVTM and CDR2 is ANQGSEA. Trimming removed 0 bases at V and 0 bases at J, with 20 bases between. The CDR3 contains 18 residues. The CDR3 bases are TGCAGCGTTGAAGATCAAGGCCCGTCGCCCATAGCTAACTATGGCTACACCTTC. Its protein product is CSVEDQGPSPIANYGYTF.

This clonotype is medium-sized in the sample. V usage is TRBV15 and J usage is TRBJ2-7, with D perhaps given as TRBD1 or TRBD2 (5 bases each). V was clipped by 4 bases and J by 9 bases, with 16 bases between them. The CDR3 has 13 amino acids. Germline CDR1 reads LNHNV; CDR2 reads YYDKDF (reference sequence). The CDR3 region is CATSIGTEVVQYF. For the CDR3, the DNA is TGTGCCACCAGCATCGGGACCGAGGTCGTGCAGTACTTC.

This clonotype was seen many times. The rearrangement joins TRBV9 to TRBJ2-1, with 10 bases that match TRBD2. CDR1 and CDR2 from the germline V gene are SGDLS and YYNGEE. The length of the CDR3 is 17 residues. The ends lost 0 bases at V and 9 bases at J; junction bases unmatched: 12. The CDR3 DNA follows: TGTGCCAGCAGCGTAGCCCCAGCGGGGGGGCCCGGTCGTGAGCAGTTCTTC. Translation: CASSVAPAGGPGREQFF.

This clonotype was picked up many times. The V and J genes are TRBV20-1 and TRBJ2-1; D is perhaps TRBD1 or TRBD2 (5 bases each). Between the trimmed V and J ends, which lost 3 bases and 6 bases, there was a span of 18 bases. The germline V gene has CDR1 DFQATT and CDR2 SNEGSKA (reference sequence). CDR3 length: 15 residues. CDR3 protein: CSARPLAGTRNEQFF. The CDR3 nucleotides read TGCAGTGCTAGGCCCCTAGCTGGGACGCGCAATGAGCAGTTCTTC.

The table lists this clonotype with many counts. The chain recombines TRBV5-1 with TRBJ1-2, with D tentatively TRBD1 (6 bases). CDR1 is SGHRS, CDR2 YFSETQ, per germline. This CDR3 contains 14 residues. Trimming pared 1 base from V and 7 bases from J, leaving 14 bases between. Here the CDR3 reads CASSLRQGKGGYTF. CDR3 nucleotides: TGCGCCAGCAGCTTGCGCCAGGGGAAGGGTGGCTACACCTTC.

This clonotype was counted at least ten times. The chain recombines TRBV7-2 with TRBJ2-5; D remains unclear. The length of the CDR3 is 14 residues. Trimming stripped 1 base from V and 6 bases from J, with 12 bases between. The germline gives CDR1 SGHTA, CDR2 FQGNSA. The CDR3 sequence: CASSLDGRRKTQYF. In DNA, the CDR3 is TGTGCCAGCAGCTTAGACGGACGTAGAAAGACCCAGTACTTC.

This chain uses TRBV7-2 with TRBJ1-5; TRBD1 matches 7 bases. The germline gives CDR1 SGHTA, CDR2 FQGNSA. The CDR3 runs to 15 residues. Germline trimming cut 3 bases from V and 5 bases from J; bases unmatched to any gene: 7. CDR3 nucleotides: TGTGCCAGCAGCTTTGGGGGACAGTCTTATCAGCCCCAGCATTTT. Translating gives CASSFGGQSYQPQHF.

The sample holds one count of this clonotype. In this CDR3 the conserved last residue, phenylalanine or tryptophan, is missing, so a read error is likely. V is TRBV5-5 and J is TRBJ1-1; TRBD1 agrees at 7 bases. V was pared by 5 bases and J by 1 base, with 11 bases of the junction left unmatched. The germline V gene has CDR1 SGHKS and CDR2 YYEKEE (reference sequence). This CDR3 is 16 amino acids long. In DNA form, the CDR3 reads TGTGCCAGCAGGTCCGGGACAGTTTTTGAGAACACTGAAGCTTTCTCT. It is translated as CASRSGTVFENTEAFS.

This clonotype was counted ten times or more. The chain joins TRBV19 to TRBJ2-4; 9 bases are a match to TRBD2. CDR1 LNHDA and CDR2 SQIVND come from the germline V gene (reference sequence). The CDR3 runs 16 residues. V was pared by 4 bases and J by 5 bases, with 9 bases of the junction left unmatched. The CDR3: CASSTSLSGGQNIQYF. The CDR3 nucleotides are TGTGCCAGTAGTACCTCACTTAGCGGGGGTCAAAACATTCAGTACTTC.

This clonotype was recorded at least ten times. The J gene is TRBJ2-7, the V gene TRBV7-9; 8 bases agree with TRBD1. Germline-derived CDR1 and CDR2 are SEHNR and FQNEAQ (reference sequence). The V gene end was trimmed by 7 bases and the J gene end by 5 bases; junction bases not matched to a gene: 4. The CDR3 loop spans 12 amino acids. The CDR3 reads CASTPDRDEQYF. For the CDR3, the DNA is TGTGCCAGCACCCCGGACAGGGACGAGCAGTACTTC.

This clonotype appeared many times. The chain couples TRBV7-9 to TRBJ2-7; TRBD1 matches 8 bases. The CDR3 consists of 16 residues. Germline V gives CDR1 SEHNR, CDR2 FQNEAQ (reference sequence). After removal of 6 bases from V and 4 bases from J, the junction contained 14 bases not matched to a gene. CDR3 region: CASSPSPGQGRYEQYF. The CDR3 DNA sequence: TGTGCCAGCAGTCCTAGCCCTGGACAGGGTAGGTACGAGCAGTACTTC.

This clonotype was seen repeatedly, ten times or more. CDR3 nucleotide sequence: TGTGCCAGCAGCTTGACCCACTACGAGCAGTACTTC. Protein product: CASSLTHYEQYF. The chain uses TRBV5-6 and TRBJ2-7; D call uncertain. Between the trimmed V and J ends, which lost 1 base and 3 bases, there was a span of 5 bases. There are 12 residues in the CDR3. Germline V lookup: CDR1 SGHDT, CDR2 YYEEEE.

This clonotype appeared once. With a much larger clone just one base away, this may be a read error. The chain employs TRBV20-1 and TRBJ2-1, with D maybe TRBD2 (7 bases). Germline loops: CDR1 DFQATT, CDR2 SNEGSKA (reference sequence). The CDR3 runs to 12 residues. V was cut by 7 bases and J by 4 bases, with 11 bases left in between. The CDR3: CSVEGGYNEQFF. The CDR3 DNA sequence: TGCAGTGTAGAGGGGGGGTACAATGAGCAGTTCTTC.

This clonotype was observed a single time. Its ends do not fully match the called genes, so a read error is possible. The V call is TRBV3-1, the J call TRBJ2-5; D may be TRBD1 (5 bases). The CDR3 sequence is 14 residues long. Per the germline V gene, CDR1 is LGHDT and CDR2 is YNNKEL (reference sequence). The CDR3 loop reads CASSPIGDVETQYF. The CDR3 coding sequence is TGTGCTAGCAGCCCGATAGGGGATGTAGAGACCCAGTACTTC.

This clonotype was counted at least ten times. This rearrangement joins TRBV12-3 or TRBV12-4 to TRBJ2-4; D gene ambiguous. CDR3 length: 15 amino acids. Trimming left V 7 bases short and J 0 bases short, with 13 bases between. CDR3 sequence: CASTPAGLAKNIQYF. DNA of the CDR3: TGTGCCAGCACCCCCGCTGGGCTAGCCAAAAACATTCAGTACTTC.